These T cell receptor beta chains were read from a single sample in a study of T cells of healthy individuals. From the 5' RACE reads, TCRdb called clonotypes with MiXCR, one entry per CDR3 protein. The sample includes around 80,000 distinct CDR3 sequences, roughly 5% of them seen just once. These receptors originate from a female donor in good health. CDR3s include the opening cysteine and the closing phenylalanine or tryptophan. The order of the fields is CDR3 length, clone size, D gene, V gene, J gene, CDR3 DNA, CDR3 protein. D genes are given only for firm matches. The size of a clone is reported for some rows only, either as once, few or many, or as a class for expanded clones.

>18|many|TRBD2|TRBV30|TRBJ2-3
TGTGCCTGGAGTGGGGACGGGAGGCCCACCATCTACACAGATACGCAGTATTTT
CAWSGDGRPTIYTDTQYF
>15|.|.|TRBV29-1|TRBJ1-2
TGCAGCGTTGAAGGTTTCTCAGGGGAAAACTATGGCTACACCTTC
CSVEGFSGENYGYTF
>14|many|.|TRBV7-2|TRBJ1-2
TGTGCCAGCAGCTTAGAACGGGGGCATTATGGCTACACCTTC
CASSLERGHYGYTF
>16|few|TRBD1|TRBV9|TRBJ2-1
TGTGCCAGCAGCGCCGAGACAGGGGTTGACTACAATGAGCAGTTCTTC
CASSAETGVDYNEQFF
>13|.|.|TRBV3-1|TRBJ1-5
TGTGCCAGCAGCCAAGATGGGGGACAGCCCCAGCATTTT
CASSQDGGQPQHF
>16|few|TRBD1|TRBV7-2|TRBJ2-1
TGTGCCAGCAGCTTAGGAGGGACAGGGGATATAAATGAGCAGTTCTTC
CASSLGGTGDINEQFF
>13|few|TRBD2|TRBV28|TRBJ2-7
TGTGCCAGCAGCGGGACTAGCAAGCACGAGCAGTACTTC
CASSGTSKHEQYF
>15|few|.|TRBV6-1|TRBJ1-5
TGTGCCAGCAGTTCCCTCCGGCAAAGCAATCAGCCCCAGCATTTT
CASSSLRQSNQPQHF
>13|.|.|TRBV24-1|TRBJ1-1
TGTGCCACCAGTGATTTGGATGACACGGAAGCTTTCTTT
CATSDLDDTEAFF
>14|many|TRBD2|TRBV6-2/TRBV6-3|TRBJ2-1
TGTGCCAGCAGTTATGGTACTAGCGGGAATGAGCAGTTCTTC
CASSYGTSGNEQFF
>14|many|.|TRBV28|TRBJ1-5
TGTGCCAGCAGCCTACCGCAGGAGTTTCAGCCCCAGCATTTT
CASSLPQEFQPQHF
>12|.|.|TRBV15|TRBJ1-1
TGTGCCACCGACGGGGGGAGAACTGAAGCTTTCTTT
CATDGGRTEAFF